This is a list of T cell receptor beta chains from one sample in a study of early stage breast cancer tumors. Clones were read by immunoSEQ multiplex PCR, and TCRdb kept only the in-frame ones, dropping some. The sample includes about 72,000 clones, 70% to 85% of them seen just once. The sample comprised blood. These receptors all stem from a person aged 55-75 years with breast cancer. The CDR3 runs from the conserved cysteine through the conserved F or W. Fields, in order: J gene, clone size, V gene, D gene, CDR3 protein, CDR3 DNA. A D gene is named only where the DNA matches it firmly. Some rows have no size entry. The others give once, few or many, or a class for an expanded clone.

TRBJ2-5 | - | TRBV27 | - | CASGSIRETQYF | TGTGCCAGCGGTAGTATCAGGGAGACCCAGTACTTC
TRBJ2-7 | - | TRBV10-3 | TRBD2 | CAIGLAGGTYEQYF | TGTGCCATCGGCCTAGCGGGAGGAACCTACGAGCAGTACTTC
TRBJ2-2 | - | TRBV9 | - | CASQERVNTGELFF | TGTGCTTCTCAAGAACGAGTGAACACCGGGGAGCTGTTTTTT
TRBJ2-5 | - | TRBV11-2 | - | CASSLAGALGGQETQYF | TGTGCCAGCAGCTTAGCCGGGGCTCTGGGGGGTCAAGAGACCCAGTACTTC
TRBJ2-3 | - | TRBV30 | - | CAWIFLDTQYF | TGTGCCTGGATTTTCTTAGATACGCAGTATTTT
TRBJ2-7 | - | TRBV5-1 | - | CASSLTGYEQYF | TGCGCCAGCAGCTTAACGGGCTACGAGCAGTACTTC
TRBJ1-2 | - | TRBV30 | - | CAWSVLATVNYGYTF | TGTGCCTGGAGTGTACTGGCGACTGTTAACTATGGCTACACCTTC
TRBJ1-1 | few | TRBV4-1 | - | CASSQERGHTEAFF | TGCGCCAGCAGCCAAGAAAGAGGACACACTGAAGCTTTCTTT
TRBJ2-5 | - | TRBV19 | TRBD1 | CASSIATGVETQYF | TGTGCCAGTAGTATAGCTACAGGGGTTGAGACCCAGTACTTC
TRBJ2-1 | - | TRBV7-2 | - | CASSLSSSSYNEQFF | TGTGCCAGCAGCTTATCCTCAAGCTCCTACAATGAGCAGTTCTTC
TRBJ1-2 | - | TRBV5-5 | TRBD1 | CASSLDSGQGAWDGYTF | TGTGCCAGCAGCTTGGACTCGGGACAGGGGGCTTGGGATGGCTACACCTTC
TRBJ1-6 | few | TRBV18 | - | CASSPGTNTLHF | TGTGCCAGCTCACCCGGAACGAACACCCTCCACTTT
TRBJ2-1 | - | TRBV25-1 | TRBD1 | CASSGSVTGITNEQFF | TGTGCCAGCAGTGGTAGCGTGACAGGGATAACCAATGAGCAGTTCTTC
TRBJ1-6 | few | TRBV30 | - | CAWGGSDSPLHF | TGTGCCTGGGGAGGCTCCGACTCACCCCTCCACTTT
TRBJ2-3 | - | TRBV28 | TRBD1 | CALGFGTGGRTDTQYF | TGTGCCTTGGGGTTCGGGACAGGGGGGAGGACAGATACGCAGTATTTT
TRBJ1-5 | - | TRBV11-2 | - | CASSLDDSSPQHF | TGTGCCAGCAGCTTAGATGATAGTAGTCCCCAGCATTTT
TRBJ2-3 | - | TRBV9 | TRBD2 | CASSLYSGGLADTQYF | TGTGCCAGCAGCCTTTATAGCGGGGGGTTAGCAGATACGCAGTATTTT
TRBJ2-2 | - | TRBV10-3 | - | CAISDSQPRTGELFF | TGTGCCATCAGTGACAGTCAGCCTCGAACCGGGGAGCTGTTTTTT
TRBJ2-5 | few | TRBV29-1 | - | CSVDVVRETQYF | TGCAGCGTTGATGTAGTGAGGGAGACCCAGTACTTC
TRBJ2-5 | - | TRBV7-2 | - | CASSSGQGRGQETQYF | TGTGCCAGCAGTAGTGGGCAGGGACGAGGCCAAGAGACCCAGTACTTC
TRBJ2-3 | - | TRBV7-9 | - | CASTPLGPITRLADTQYF | TGTGCCAGCACCCCCCTAGGGCCGATAACTAGATTGGCAGATACGCAGTATTTT
TRBJ2-5 | - | TRBV7-2 | - | CASSLSSRRGGAQYF | TGTGCCAGCAGCTTATCGAGCAGGAGGGGGGGGGCCCAGTACTTC
TRBJ2-1 | - | TRBV19 | TRBD2 | CASSTQRTSGSHNEQFF | TGTGCCAGTAGTACGCAAAGGACTAGCGGGAGTCACAATGAGCAGTTCTTC
TRBJ2-3 | - | TRBV7-2 | - | CASSLVGQGLDTQYF | TGTGCCAGCAGCTTAGTAGGGCAGGGATTAGATACGCAGTATTTT
TRBJ1-5 | few | TRBV29-1 | - | CSVRGTNNQPQHF | TGCAGCGTTAGGGGGACAAACAATCAGCCCCAGCATTTT
TRBJ2-5 | - | TRBV6-6 | TRBD1 | CASGKSRDRQETQYF | TGTGCCAGCGGAAAAAGCCGGGACAGACAAGAGACCCAGTACTTC
TRBJ2-3 | - | TRBV6-6 | TRBD2 | CASSYPGLVDTDTQYF | TGTGCCAGCAGTTACCCGGGACTAGTCGACACAGATACGCAGTATTTT
TRBJ1-1 | - | TRBV9 | TRBD1 | CASSAARRTGETEAFF | TGTGCCAGCAGCGCCGCGCGGCGAACAGGGGAAACGGAAGCTTTCTTT
TRBJ1-5 | - | TRBV2 | - | CASSGQGPSFSNQPQHF | TGTGCCAGCAGCGGACAAGGCCCCTCATTTAGCAATCAGCCCCAGCATTTT
TRBJ2-2 | - | TRBV28 | - | CASMRGLNTGELFF | TGTGCCAGCATGAGGGGCCTTAACACCGGGGAGCTGTTTTTT
TRBJ1-3 | - | TRBV19 | TRBD1 | CASSQRQGSGNTIYF | TGTGCCAGTAGTCAACGACAGGGCTCTGGAAACACCATATATTTT
TRBJ2-3 | - | TRBV11-3 | TRBD2 | CASSLGSGGHTQYF | TGTGCCAGCAGCTTAGGTTCGGGGGGGCATACGCAGTATTTT
TRBJ1-2 | - | TRBV9 | - | CASSVGPRDGYTF | TGTGCCAGCAGCGTAGGGCCGCGGGATGGCTACACCTTC
TRBJ2-7 | - | TRBV5-1 | - | CASRRNSDIYEQYF | TGCGCCAGCAGGCGTAACAGTGATATCTACGAGCAGTACTTC
TRBJ2-3 | - | TRBV10-3 | - | CATGTEGDTQYF | TGTGCCACCGGGACTGAGGGAGATACGCAGTATTTT
TRBJ1-2 | - | TRBV27 | TRBD1 | CASSLSRTGGDGYTF | TGTGCCAGCAGTTTATCCCGGACAGGTGGGGACGGCTACACCTTC
TRBJ2-2 | - | TRBV19 | TRBD2 | CASSLLAGVTNTGELFF | TGTGCCAGTAGCCTACTAGCGGGAGTGACAAACACCGGGGAGCTGTTTTTT
TRBJ2-7 | once | TRBV28 | - | CASSSRQRTLLGQYF | TGTGCCAGCAGCTCCAGACAGAGGACACTACTGGGGCAGTACTTC
TRBJ1-6 | - | TRBV6-1 | - | CACKDWDSPLHF | TGTGCCTGCAAAGATTGGGATTCACCCCTCCACTTT
TRBJ2-1 | - | TRBV5-1 | - | CASSLDGGQTNEQFF | TGCGCCAGCAGCTTGGATGGGGGCCAAACCAATGAGCAGTTCTTC
TRBJ2-3 | - | TRBV18 | - | CASSPGVEDTQYF | TGTGCCAGCTCACCAGGGGTTGAAGATACGCAGTATTTT
TRBJ2-7 | few | TRBV5-4 | - | CASSFTNSYEQYF | TGTGCCAGCAGCTTCACCAACAGCTACGAGCAGTACTTC
TRBJ1-1 | - | TRBV18 | TRBD1 | CASSRNRGTEAFF | TGTGCCAGCTCACGGAACAGGGGAACTGAAGCTTTCTTT
TRBJ1-1 | few | TRBV7-9 | - | CASSPAMNTEAFF | TGTGCCAGCAGCCCGGCGATGAACACTGAAGCTTTCTTT
TRBJ2-1 | - | TRBV28 | - | CASSLYGGGNEQFF | TGTGCCAGCAGTTTATATGGGGGAGGCAATGAGCAGTTCTTC
TRBJ2-1 | - | TRBV21-1 | - | CASSSPGSGSSNEQFF | TGTGCCAGCAGCTCCCCGGGTAGCGGGAGCTCCAATGAGCAGTTCTTC
TRBJ1-5 | - | TRBV19 | TRBD1 | CASSVLRGLYNQPQHF | TGTGCCAGTAGTGTCCTCAGGGGGCTATACAATCAGCCCCAGCATTTT
TRBJ2-6 | - | TRBV5-4 | - | CASSLVGDGANVLTF | TGTGCCAGCAGCTTGGTAGGCGATGGGGCCAACGTCCTGACTTTC
TRBJ2-2 | - | TRBV19 | - | CASSIVGTGRTGELFF | TGTGCCAGTAGTATTGTCGGAACAGGGAGGACCGGGGAGCTGTTTTTT
TRBJ1-5 | - | TRBV6-1 | - | CASAGGATDQPQHF | TGTGCCAGCGCGGGTGGGGCGACGGATCAGCCCCAGCATTTT
TRBJ1-6 | - | TRBV6-1 | - | CAGRNGGSPLHF | TGTGCCGGTAGGAATGGAGGTTCACCCCTCCACTTT
TRBJ2-7 | - | TRBV15 | - | CAVQLGRGDYEQYF | TGTGCCGTTCAATTGGGGAGGGGGGACTACGAGCAGTACTTC
TRBJ2-1 | - | TRBV29-1 | - | CSARVAPNNEQFF | TGCAGCGCCCGAGTCGCCCCGAACAATGAGCAGTTCTTC
TRBJ2-3 | once | TRBV18 | - | CASSLGSTDTQYF | TGTGCCAGCTCCCTTGGGAGCACAGATACGCAGTATTTT
TRBJ2-5 | few | TRBV6-1 | - | CASESPGETQYF | TGTGCCAGCGAAAGTCCGGGAGAGACCCAGTACTTC
TRBJ2-7 | - | TRBV28 | TRBD1 | CASSEPGQGHEQYF | TGTGCCAGCAGTGAGCCGGGACAGGGCCACGAGCAGTACTTC
TRBJ2-2 | - | TRBV10-3 | - | CAIGGGVDTGELFF | TGTGCCATTGGAGGCGGGGTCGACACCGGGGAGCTGTTTTTT